A single sample is the source of the 15 T cell receptor beta chains below, sequenced in a study of shared clonotypes between healthy human individuals (dated by TCRdb to the early 2020s). Library construction relied on the immunoSEQ multiplex PCR assay. TCRdb took this table from immuneACCESS and kept in-frame rearrangements with V and J called. Such tables lack part of the clones; where checked against another copy, unresolved V genes explain under half of the gap, and the rest is unexplained. The sample table shows 1,100,000 or so clones, and around 82% are seen once. The ten largest clonotypes hold about 0.52% of the sample. The specimen was memory CD4+ T cells from PBMCs. The cell subset or site label, read with the paper, signifies: CD45RA-negative fraction. The source of these receptors is a man in his late teens or twenties in good health. Some clones in this sample may be carry-over from other donors' samples.

This clone showed up just once. This chain connects TRBV5-1 to TRBJ2-7, with a weak D call TRBD2 (5 bases). The germline V gene encodes CDR1 SGHRS and CDR2 YFSETQ. Trimming pared 5 bases from V and 0 bases from J, leaving 21 bases between. The length of the CDR3 is 17 residues. CDR3 residues: CASRIFFGGRFSYEQYF. The CDR3 DNA reads TGCGCCAGCAGGATCTTTTTTGGAGGACGTTTCTCCTACGAGCAGTACTTC.

As to this clone: At the DNA level, this CDR3 is encoded by other sequences in the same sample as well. The rearrangement uses TRBV7-8 and TRBJ2-3, with 11 bases identical to TRBD2. With 5 bases clipped from V and 3 bases from J, the junction kept 4 bases outside the gene matches. Looked up from germline, CDR1 is SGHVS and CDR2 is FQNEAQ. The CDR3 runs 15 residues. The CDR3 coding sequence is TGTGCCAGCAGCCAAACTAGCGGGAGTACAGATACGCAGTATTTT. It specifies CASSQTSGSTDTQYF.

The chain combines TRBV7-2 with TRBJ2-7, with a possible D match to TRBD2 (6 bases). There are 15 residues in the CDR3. Per the germline V gene, CDR1 is SGHTA and CDR2 is FQGNSA. V lost 0 bases and J 2 bases, leaving 11 bases between the germline ends. For the CDR3, the DNA is TGTGCCAGCAGCTTAGCGGGAGGAATGGCCTACGAGCAGTACTTC. Translation: CASSLAGGMAYEQYF.

This clone was seen just once. CDR3 protein: CASSLMGTSTDTQYF. The CDR3 DNA reads TGTGCCAGCAGCTTAATGGGCACTAGCACAGATACGCAGTATTTT. The chain is built from TRBV7-2 and TRBJ2-3, with unresolved D. Trimming pared 2 bases from V and 0 bases from J, leaving 9 bases between. The V gene's germline CDR1 is SGHTA and CDR2 FQGNSA. CDR3 length: 15 amino acids.

The chain couples TRBV4-1 to TRBJ2-5, with a tentative D call TRBD1 (5 bases). V was pared by 1 base and J by 3 bases, with 6 bases between. Germline values: CDR1 MGHRA, CDR2 YSYEKL. The CDR3 consists of 13 residues. CDR3 coding DNA: TGCGCCAGCAGCCAAGGACAGAAAGAGACCCAGTACTTC. It is translated as CASSQGQKETQYF.

The rearrangement joins TRBV15 to TRBJ1-2; 12 bases map to TRBD1. Germline V gene lookup returns CDR1 LNHNV and CDR2 YYDKDF (reference sequence). CDR3 size: 16 residues. The V and J ends lost 3 bases and 6 bases, in that order; junction bases with no gene match: 8. DNA for the CDR3: TGTGCCACCAGCAGTTCTCCCGGGACAGGGGGCCATGGCTACACCTTC. Its protein product is CATSSSPGTGGHGYTF.

This chain joins TRBV5-1 and TRBJ1-4, with D perhaps matching TRBD1 (6 bases). Trimming stripped 4 bases from V and 7 bases from J, with 20 bases between. Germline loops: CDR1 SGHRS, CDR2 YFSETQ. The CDR3 is 16 amino acids. CDR3 in DNA: TGCGCCAGCAGCCCTCTGGTCGGGGGGCTCGGTGAAAAACTGTTTTTT. It encodes CASSPLVGGLGEKLFF. Variable domain in full (rest from reference TRBV5-1 and TRBJ1-4): KAGVTQTPRYLIKTRGQQVTLSCSPISGHRSVSWYQQTPGQGLQFLFEYFSETQRNKGNFPGRFSGRQFSNSRSEMNVSTLELGDSALYLCASSPLVGGLGEKLFFGSGTQLSVL.

The CDR3 sequence: CAKAQAGGSTGELFF. The CDR3 bases are TGTGCCAAAGCCCAAGCGGGAGGGTCCACCGGGGAGCTGTTTTTT. The chain recombines TRBV2 with TRBJ2-2; 10 nucleotides line up with TRBD2. Trimming took 10 bases from V and 4 from J; bases not matched to a gene: 9. Germline CDR1 reads SNHLY; CDR2 reads FYNNEI. This CDR3 region has 15 residues.

This clone was found a few times. J is TRBJ1-1 and V is TRBV5-4; 9 bases line up with TRBD1. After removal of 0 bases from V and 4 bases from J, the junction contained 4 bases not matched to a gene. CDR3 length equals 15 residues. Germline CDR1 SGHNT, CDR2 YYREEE (reference sequence). CDR3 DNA sequence: TGTGCCAGCAGCTTGGGGGGACAGGGCGGCACTGAAGCTTTCTTT. It encodes CASSLGGQGGTEAFF. Full variable domain (missing parts from reference TRBV5-4 and TRBJ1-1): ETGVTQSPTHLIKTRGQQVTLRCSSQSGHNTVSWYQQALGQGPQFIFQYYREEENGRGNFPPRFSGLQFPNYSSELNVNALELDDSALYLCASSLGGQGGTEAFFGQGTRLTVV.

The chain couples TRBV18 to TRBJ2-5; D is ambiguous. Germline V gene lookup returns CDR1 KGHSH and CDR2 LQKENI. This CDR3 contains 13 residues. V gave up 3 bases and J gave up 6 bases, with 11 bases separating them. In DNA, the CDR3 is TGTGCCAGCTCACCTGGCAGCATCAAGACCCAGTACTTC. It codes for CASSPGSIKTQYF.

This clone was counted only a few times. This CDR3 is also generated by other DNA sequences in the sample. This chain links TRBV4-2 with TRBJ2-5; 9 positions match TRBD2. The length of the CDR3 is 16 residues. The trim removed 0 bases at V and 4 bases at J, leaving 6 bases unmatched. Germline CDR1 LGHNA, CDR2 YNFKEQ. CDR3 coding DNA: TGTGCCAGCAGCCAAGACCCCGGACTAGCGAGAGAGACCCAGTACTTC. Translating gives CASSQDPGLARETQYF.

The genes are TRBV5-1 and TRBJ2-3; D is ambiguous. V lost 7 bases and J lost 1, with 10 bases in between. This CDR3 comprises 13 residues. Germline assignment: CDR1 SGHRS and CDR2 YFSETQ. CDR3 residues: CASGEVGTDTQYF. The CDR3, as DNA: TGCGCCAGCGGGGAAGTGGGCACAGATACGCAGTATTTT.

This clone was detected once. The chain employs TRBV7-6 and TRBJ2-7; D unclear. The CDR3 totals 13 residues. Trimming left V 5 bases short and J 4 bases short, with 12 bases between. From germline, CDR1 is SGHVS and CDR2 FNYEAQ. The DNA of the CDR3 is TGTGCCAGCAGCCCTCTCGGCCGGTACGAGCAGTACTTC. Its translation: CASSPLGRYEQYF. The whole variable domain, filled in from reference TRBV7-6 and TRBJ2-7, reads GAGVSQSPRYKVTKRGQDVALRCDPISGHVSLYWYRQALGQGPEFLTYFNYEAQQDKSGLPNDRFSAERPEGSISTLTIQRTEQRDSAMYRCASSPLGRYEQYFGPGTRLTVT.

The chain employs TRBV5-1 and TRBJ2-7; 7 nucleotides line up with TRBD2. J lost 6 bases, V lost 4 bases, and 7 bases had no gene match. CDR3 size: 13 residues. The germline V gene has CDR1 SGHRS and CDR2 YFSETQ. The CDR3 DNA follows: TGCGCCAGCAGCCAACTTCCGGGGGGCGAGCAGTACTTC. Its protein product is CASSQLPGGEQYF.

The CDR3 spells CASSDRDRGRLPTDTQYF. CDR3 coding DNA: TGTGCCAGCAGCGACCGGGACAGGGGGCGCCTCCCCACAGATACGCAGTATTTT. The genes are TRBV9 and TRBJ2-3, with 12 bases that match TRBD1. The CDR3 sequence is 18 residues long. The germline CDR1 and CDR2 sequences are SGDLS and YYNGEE. Trimming cost V 3 bases and J 2 bases; bases outside gene matches: 10.